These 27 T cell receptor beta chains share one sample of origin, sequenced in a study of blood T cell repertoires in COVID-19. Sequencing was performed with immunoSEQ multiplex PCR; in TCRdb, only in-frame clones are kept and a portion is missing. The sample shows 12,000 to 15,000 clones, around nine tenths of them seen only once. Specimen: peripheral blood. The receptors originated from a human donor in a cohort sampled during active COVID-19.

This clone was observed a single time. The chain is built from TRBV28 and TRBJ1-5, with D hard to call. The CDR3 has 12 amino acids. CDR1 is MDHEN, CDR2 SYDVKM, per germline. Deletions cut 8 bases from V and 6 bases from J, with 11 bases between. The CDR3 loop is CASRVRGQPQHF. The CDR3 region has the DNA TGTGCCAGCCGAGTTCGGGGTCAGCCCCAGCATTTT. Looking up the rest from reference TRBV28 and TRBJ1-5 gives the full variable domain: DVKVTQSSRYLVKRTGEKVFLECVQDMDHENMFWYRQDPGLGLRLIYFSYDVKMKEKGDIPEGYSVSREKKERFSLILESASTNQTSMYLCASRVRGQPQHFGDGTRLSIL.

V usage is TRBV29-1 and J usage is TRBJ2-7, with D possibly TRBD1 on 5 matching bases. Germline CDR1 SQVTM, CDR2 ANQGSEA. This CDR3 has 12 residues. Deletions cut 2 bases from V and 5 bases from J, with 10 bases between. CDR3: CSVELQGDEQYF. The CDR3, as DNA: TGCAGCGTTGAATTACAAGGGGACGAGCAGTACTTC.

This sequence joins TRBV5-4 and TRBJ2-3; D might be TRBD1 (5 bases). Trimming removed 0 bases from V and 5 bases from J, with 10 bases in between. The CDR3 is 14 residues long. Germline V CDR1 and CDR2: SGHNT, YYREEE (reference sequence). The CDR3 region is CASSLESGLDTQYF. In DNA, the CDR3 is TGTGCCAGCAGCTTGGAGTCAGGGTTAGATACGCAGTATTTT.

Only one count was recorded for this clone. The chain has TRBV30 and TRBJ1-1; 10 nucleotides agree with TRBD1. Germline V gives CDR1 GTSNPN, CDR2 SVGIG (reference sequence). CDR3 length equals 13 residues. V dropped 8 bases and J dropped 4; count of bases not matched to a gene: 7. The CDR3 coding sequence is TGTGCCGGGGACAGGGGAAGTGGCACTGAAGCTTTCTTT. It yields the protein CAGDRGSGTEAFF.

CDR3 sequence: CASNQGGDTQYF. Here the CDR3 DNA reads TGTGCCAGCAACCAGGGAGGGGATACGCAGTATTTT. The rearrangement joins TRBV5-5 to TRBJ2-3; TRBD2 agrees at 7 bases. V trimming: 6 bases; J trimming: 6 bases; junction bases outside the gene matches: 4. This CDR3 region has 12 residues. Germline CDR1 is SGHKS and CDR2 is YYEKEE (reference sequence).

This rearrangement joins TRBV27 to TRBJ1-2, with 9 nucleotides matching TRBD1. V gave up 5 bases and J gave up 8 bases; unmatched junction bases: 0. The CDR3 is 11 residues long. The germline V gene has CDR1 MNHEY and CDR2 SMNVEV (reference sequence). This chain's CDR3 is CASSDRGGYTF. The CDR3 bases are TGTGCCAGCAGTGACAGGGGGGGCTACACCTTC.

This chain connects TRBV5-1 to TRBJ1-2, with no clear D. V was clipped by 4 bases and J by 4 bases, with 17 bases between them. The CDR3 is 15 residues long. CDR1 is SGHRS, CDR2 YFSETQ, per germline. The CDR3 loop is CASSLSLASTYGYTF. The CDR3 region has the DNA TGCGCCAGCAGCCTCTCCTTGGCAAGTACCTATGGCTACACCTTC.

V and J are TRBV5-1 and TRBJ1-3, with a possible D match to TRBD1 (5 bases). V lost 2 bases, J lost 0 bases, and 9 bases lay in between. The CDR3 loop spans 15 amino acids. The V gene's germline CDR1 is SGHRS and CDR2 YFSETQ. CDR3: CASSLGGGSGNTIYF. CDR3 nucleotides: TGCGCCAGCAGCTTAGGCGGGGGCTCTGGAAACACCATATATTTT.

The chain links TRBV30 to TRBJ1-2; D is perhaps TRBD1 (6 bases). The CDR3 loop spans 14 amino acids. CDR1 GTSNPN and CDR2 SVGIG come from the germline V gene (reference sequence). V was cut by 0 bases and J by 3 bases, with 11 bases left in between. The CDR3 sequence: CAWSVRGADYGYTF. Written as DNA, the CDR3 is TGTGCCTGGAGTGTACGGGGGGCCGACTATGGCTACACCTTC.

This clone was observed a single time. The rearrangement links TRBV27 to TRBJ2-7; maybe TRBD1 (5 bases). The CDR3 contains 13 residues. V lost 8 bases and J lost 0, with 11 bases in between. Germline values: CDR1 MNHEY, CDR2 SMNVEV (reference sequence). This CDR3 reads CASSWQGSYEQYF. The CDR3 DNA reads TGTGCCAGCTCCTGGCAGGGCTCCTACGAGCAGTACTTC.

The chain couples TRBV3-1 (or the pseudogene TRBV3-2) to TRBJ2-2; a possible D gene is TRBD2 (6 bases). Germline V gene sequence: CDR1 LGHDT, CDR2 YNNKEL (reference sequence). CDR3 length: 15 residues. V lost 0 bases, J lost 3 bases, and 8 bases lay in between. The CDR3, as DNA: TGTGCCAGCAGCCAAGACGGGAGTCACACCGGGGAGCTGTTTTTT. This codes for CASSQDGSHTGELFF.

The CDR3 coding sequence is TGTGCCAGCAGCCCCACTCCGGGACAGGGTATCTACGAGCAGTACTTC. This encodes CASSPTPGQGIYEQYF. The chain recombines TRBV5-4 with TRBJ2-7, with TRBD1 matching 9 bases. The V and J ends lost 4 bases and 3 bases, in that order; junction bases with no gene match: 11. The germline V gene has CDR1 SGHNT and CDR2 YYREEE (reference sequence). This CDR3 is built from 16 residues.

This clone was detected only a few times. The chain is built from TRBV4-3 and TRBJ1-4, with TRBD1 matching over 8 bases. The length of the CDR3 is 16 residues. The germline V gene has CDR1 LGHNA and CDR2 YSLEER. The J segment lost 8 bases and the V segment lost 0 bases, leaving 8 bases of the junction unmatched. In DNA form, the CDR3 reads TGCGCCAGCAGCCAAGAGGGCGACAGGGGCAGCGAAAAACTGTTTTTT. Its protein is CASSQEGDRGSEKLFF.

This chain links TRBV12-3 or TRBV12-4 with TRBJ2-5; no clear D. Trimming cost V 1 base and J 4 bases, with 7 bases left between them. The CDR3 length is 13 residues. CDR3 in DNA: TGTGCCAGCAGTTTAGGGCAGTTAGAGACCCAGTACTTC. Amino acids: CASSLGQLETQYF.

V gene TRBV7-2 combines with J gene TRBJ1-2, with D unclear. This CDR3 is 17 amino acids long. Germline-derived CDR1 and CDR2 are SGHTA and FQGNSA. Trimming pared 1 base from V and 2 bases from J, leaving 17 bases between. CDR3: CASSLDSATIGNYGYTF. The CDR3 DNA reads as TGTGCCAGCAGCTTAGATAGTGCGACAATAGGCAACTATGGCTACACCTTC.

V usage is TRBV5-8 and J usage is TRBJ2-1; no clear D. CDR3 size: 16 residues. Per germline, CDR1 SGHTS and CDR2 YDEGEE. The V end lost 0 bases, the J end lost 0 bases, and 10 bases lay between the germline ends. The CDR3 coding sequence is TGTGCCAGCAGCTTGGGCATCTTGAGCTCCTACAATGAGCAGTTCTTC. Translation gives CASSLGILSSYNEQFF.

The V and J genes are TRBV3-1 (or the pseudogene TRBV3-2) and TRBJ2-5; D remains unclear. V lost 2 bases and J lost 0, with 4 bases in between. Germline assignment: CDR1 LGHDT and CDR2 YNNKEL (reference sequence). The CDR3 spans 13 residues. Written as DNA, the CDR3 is TGTGCCAGCAGCCAACTAAACCAAGAGACCCAGTACTTC. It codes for CASSQLNQETQYF.

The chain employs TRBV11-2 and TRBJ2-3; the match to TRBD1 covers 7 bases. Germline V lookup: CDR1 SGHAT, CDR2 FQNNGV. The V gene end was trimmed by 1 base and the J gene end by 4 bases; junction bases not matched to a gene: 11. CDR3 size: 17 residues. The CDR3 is CASSLGEGQVMADTQYF. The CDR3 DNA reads TGTGCCAGCAGCTTAGGGGAAGGACAGGTCATGGCAGATACGCAGTATTTT.

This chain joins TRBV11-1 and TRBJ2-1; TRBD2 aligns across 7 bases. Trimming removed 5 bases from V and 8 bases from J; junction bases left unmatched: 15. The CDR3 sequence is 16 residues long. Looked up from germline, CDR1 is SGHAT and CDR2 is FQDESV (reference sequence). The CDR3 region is CASSEGLPRTMDEQFF. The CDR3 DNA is TGTGCCAGCAGCGAGGGACTACCGAGGACTATGGATGAGCAGTTCTTC.

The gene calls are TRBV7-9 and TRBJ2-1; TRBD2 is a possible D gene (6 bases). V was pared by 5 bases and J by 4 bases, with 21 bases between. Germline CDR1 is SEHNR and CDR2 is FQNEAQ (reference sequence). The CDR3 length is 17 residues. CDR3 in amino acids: CASSPLLEGSGYNEQFF. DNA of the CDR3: TGTGCCAGCAGCCCCCTATTGGAGGGGTCAGGATACAATGAGCAGTTCTTC.

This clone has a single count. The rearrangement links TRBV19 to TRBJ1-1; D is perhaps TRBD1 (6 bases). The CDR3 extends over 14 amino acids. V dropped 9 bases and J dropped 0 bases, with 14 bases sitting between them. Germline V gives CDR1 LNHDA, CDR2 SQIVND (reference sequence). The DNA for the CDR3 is TGTGCCAGCAACTACAGGGACATGAACACTGAAGCTTTCTTT. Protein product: CASNYRDMNTEAFF.

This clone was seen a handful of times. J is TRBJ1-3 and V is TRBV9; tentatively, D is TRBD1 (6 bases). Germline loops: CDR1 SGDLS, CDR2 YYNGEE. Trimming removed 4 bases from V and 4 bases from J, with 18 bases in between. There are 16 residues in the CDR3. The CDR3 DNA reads TGTGCCAGCAGCTCCGACAGTACAGGGTACGGAAACACCATATATTTT. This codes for CASSSDSTGYGNTIYF.

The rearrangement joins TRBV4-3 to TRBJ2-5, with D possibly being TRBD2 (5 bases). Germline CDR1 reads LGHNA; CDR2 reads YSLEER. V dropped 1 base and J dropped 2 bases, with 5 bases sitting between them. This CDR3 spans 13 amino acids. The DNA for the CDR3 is TGCGCCAGCAGCCAAGGAGGGCAAGAGACCCAGTACTTC. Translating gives CASSQGGQETQYF.

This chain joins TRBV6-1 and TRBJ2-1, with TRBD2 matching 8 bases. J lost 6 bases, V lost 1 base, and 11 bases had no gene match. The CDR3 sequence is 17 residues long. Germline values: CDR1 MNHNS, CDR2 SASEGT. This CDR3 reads CASSEVGREEGGNEQFF. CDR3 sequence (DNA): TGTGCCAGCAGTGAAGTCGGGCGGGAGGAAGGGGGCAATGAGCAGTTCTTC.

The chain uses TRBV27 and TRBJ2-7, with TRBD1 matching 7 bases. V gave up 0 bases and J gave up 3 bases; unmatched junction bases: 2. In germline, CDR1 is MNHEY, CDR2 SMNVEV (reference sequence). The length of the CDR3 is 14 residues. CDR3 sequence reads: CASSLSGTDYEQYF. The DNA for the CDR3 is TGTGCCAGCAGTTTATCGGGGACAGACTACGAGCAGTACTTC.

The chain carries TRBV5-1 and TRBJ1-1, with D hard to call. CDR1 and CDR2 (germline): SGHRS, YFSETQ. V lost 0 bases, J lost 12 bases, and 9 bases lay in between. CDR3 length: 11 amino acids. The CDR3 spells CASSLGALPFF. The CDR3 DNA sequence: TGCGCCAGCAGCTTGGGCGCCCTGCCTTTCTTT.

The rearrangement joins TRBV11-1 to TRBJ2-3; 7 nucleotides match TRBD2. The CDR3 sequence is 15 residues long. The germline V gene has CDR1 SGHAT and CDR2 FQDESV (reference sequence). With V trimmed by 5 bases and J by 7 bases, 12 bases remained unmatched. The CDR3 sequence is CASSAGEGTPHTQYF. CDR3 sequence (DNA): TGTGCCAGCAGCGCGGGGGAAGGGACTCCGCATACGCAGTATTTT.